A single sample is the source of the 18 T cell receptor beta chains below, sequenced in a study of cytomegalovirus exposure and HLA in healthy donors. Use of 60 Vbeta and 13 Jbeta primers characterized the PCR. Assay used: immunoSEQ multiplex PCR; TCRdb lists only in-frame clones, some missing. There are about 120,000 clones in the sample; under 85% occur only once, and roughly 4.4% lies in the top ten. Sequenced input: PBMCs. These receptors came from a man in his thirties or forties in good health and CMV-seropositive.

The chain employs TRBV5-1 and TRBJ1-2, with 7 bases that match TRBD1. Germline V gene sequence: CDR1 SGHRS, CDR2 YFSETQ. Trimming removed 4 bases from V and 13 bases from J; junction bases left unmatched: 16. The CDR3 runs to 14 residues. The CDR3 loop is CASSALGTAEWCTF. CDR3 coding DNA: TGCGCCAGCAGCGCCCTAGGGACAGCCGAATGGTGCACCTTC.

This sequence joins TRBV11-2 and TRBJ2-2; D not resolved. The germline V gene encodes CDR1 SGHAT and CDR2 FQNNGV. V was cut by 5 bases and J by 4 bases, with 11 bases left in between. The CDR3 runs to 14 residues. The CDR3 protein is CASSPRVPTGELFF. CDR3 coding DNA: TGTGCCAGCAGCCCCCGAGTCCCCACCGGGGAGCTGTTTTTT.

The chain recombines TRBV7-9 with TRBJ1-6; D possibly corresponds to TRBD1 (5 bases). Per germline, CDR1 SEHNR and CDR2 FQNEAQ (reference sequence). The CDR3 length is 17 residues. V lost 1 base to trimming and J lost 4 bases, with 14 bases between them. The CDR3 is CASSLDGWGAYNSPLHF. CDR3 in DNA: TGTGCCAGCAGCTTAGATGGTTGGGGCGCGTATAATTCACCCCTCCACTTT.

This clone occurred a few times. The J gene is TRBJ1-1, the V gene TRBV6-5; D perhaps matches TRBD1 (5 bases). The CDR3 has 10 amino acids. Deletions cut 5 bases from V and 10 bases from J, with 8 bases between. Germline V lookup: CDR1 MNHEY, CDR2 SVGAGI. Here the CDR3 reads CASSQGPAFF. The CDR3 nucleotides are TGTGCCAGCAGTCAGGGTCCAGCTTTCTTT.

The CDR3 protein is CASRSQANNQPQHF. The CDR3 nucleotides read TGTGCCAGCAGATCCCAGGCGAACAATCAGCCCCAGCATTTT. The chain carries TRBV28 and TRBJ1-5; D gene unclear. The CDR3 has 14 amino acids. Germline V gives CDR1 MDHEN, CDR2 SYDVKM. With 6 bases removed from V and 3 bases from J, the gap between germline ends came to 12 bases.

The rearrangement uses TRBV7-2 and TRBJ2-4, with 10 bases aligning to TRBD1. The CDR3 covers 15 residues. Looked up from germline, CDR1 is SGHTA and CDR2 is FQGNSA. With V trimmed by 5 bases and J by 5 bases, 6 bases remained unmatched. The CDR3 sequence: CASSLGQGGQNIQYF. DNA for the CDR3: TGTGCCAGCAGCCTCGGACAGGGGGGCCAAAACATTCAGTACTTC.

The rearrangement joins TRBV5-1 to TRBJ1-1, with D unclear. The CDR3 runs to 15 residues. Per the germline V gene, CDR1 is SGHRS and CDR2 is YFSETQ. Trimming took 0 bases from V and 3 from J, leaving 12 bases between them. CDR3 bases: TGCGCCAGCAGCTTGGCCAGAAACGGGGACACTGAAGCTTTCTTT. It codes for CASSLARNGDTEAFF.

This clone was detected a few times. The chain links TRBV7-2 to TRBJ2-4, with TRBD1 matching 8 bases. CDR1 is SGHTA and CDR2 is FQGNSA in the germline V gene. V lost 7 bases, J lost 7 bases, and 12 bases stayed unmatched. This CDR3 spans 15 amino acids. The CDR3 protein is CASTTLQGVGNIQYF. In DNA form, the CDR3 reads TGTGCCAGCACCACCTTACAGGGGGTGGGTAACATTCAGTACTTC.

A note on this clone: Germline is not matched at one junction end, which may reflect a read error. The chain combines TRBV9 with TRBJ1-1, with 7 bases matching TRBD1. Looked up from germline, CDR1 is SGDLS and CDR2 is YYNGEE. The CDR3 runs 15 residues. In DNA, the CDR3 is TGTGCCAGCAGCCCGGGACAGTCCATGAACCCTGAAGCTTTCTTT. Translated, it gives CASSPGQSMNPEAFF.

This clone was counted a few times. The chain carries TRBV6-6 and TRBJ1-5, with D tentatively TRBD1 (5 bases). The V end lost 6 bases, the J end lost 0 bases, and 15 bases lay between the germline ends. Looked up from germline, CDR1 is MNHNY and CDR2 is SVGAGI (reference sequence). CDR3 length: 16 residues. The CDR3 loop reads CASRLDRDRSNQPQHF. CDR3 in DNA: TGTGCCAGCAGGTTAGACAGAGACCGTAGCAATCAGCCCCAGCATTTT.

The gene calls are TRBV2 and TRBJ1-3, with a tentative D call TRBD1 (5 bases). Trimming stripped 6 bases from V and 0 bases from J, with 12 bases between. There are 15 residues in the CDR3. Germline loops: CDR1 SNHLY, CDR2 FYNNEI. The CDR3 loop reads CASRGGVLSGNTIYF. In nucleotides, the CDR3 is TGTGCCAGCAGAGGAGGGGTACTCTCTGGAAACACCATATATTTT.

The chain recombines TRBV28 with TRBJ2-1; the match to TRBD2 covers 10 bases. Germline assignment: CDR1 MDHEN and CDR2 SYDVKM. Trimming at V came to 5 bases and at J to 3 bases, leaving 7 bases not matched to a gene. The CDR3 has 16 amino acids. The CDR3: CASSKWTSGYYNEQFF. CDR3 DNA: TGTGCCAGCAGTAAATGGACTAGCGGTTACTACAATGAGCAGTTCTTC.

The V and J genes are TRBV2 and TRBJ1-1, with D uncertain. Trimming left V 8 bases short and J 4 bases short, with 11 bases between. Germline assignment: CDR1 SNHLY and CDR2 FYNNEI. This CDR3 has 12 amino acids. CDR3 region: CASGSGITEAFF. The CDR3 bases are TGTGCCAGCGGGTCGGGGATCACTGAAGCTTTCTTT.

For this clone: Other nucleotide sequences from this sample produce the same CDR3. The rearrangement joins TRBV6-6 to TRBJ2-1; D is unresolved. Trimming shortened V by 3 bases and J by 5 bases, and 11 bases separated the two germline ends. Germline CDR1 is MNHNY and CDR2 is SVGAGI (reference sequence). The length of the CDR3 is 14 residues. CDR3 nucleotide sequence: TGTGCCAGCAGTTATCCCTCCGGTGACAATGAGCAGTTCTTC. Its translation is CASSYPSGDNEQFF.

This chain links TRBV2 with TRBJ2-3; 11 bases align to TRBD2. The CDR3 covers 17 residues. J gave up 4 bases and V 3 bases, and 9 bases lay outside the gene matches. Germline values: CDR1 SNHLY, CDR2 FYNNEI. The CDR3 DNA sequence: TGTGCCAGCAGTGACTTTTTAGGTAGCGGGGGGGCAGATACGCAGTATTTT. Translated, it gives CASSDFLGSGGADTQYF.

This rearrangement joins TRBV4-2 to TRBJ2-6; TRBD1 matches at 8 bases. CDR1 LGHNA and CDR2 YNFKEQ come from the germline V gene. The CDR3 extends over 18 amino acids. Trimming removed 3 bases from V and 4 bases from J; junction bases left unmatched: 11. The CDR3 region is CASSHGGQGGSGANVLTF. The DNA for the CDR3 is TGTGCCAGCAGCCACGGAGGACAGGGCGGTTCCGGGGCCAACGTCCTGACTTTC.

The gene calls are TRBV5-4 and TRBJ1-2; D is possibly TRBD1 (5 bases). CDR1 and CDR2 (germline): SGHNT, YYREEE (reference sequence). This CDR3 has 12 amino acids. Trimming cost V 4 bases and J 4 bases, with 8 bases left between them. The CDR3 DNA reads TGTGCCAGCAGCATCGACAGCTATGGCTACACCTTC. The encoded protein is CASSIDSYGYTF. The complete variable domain, with remaining parts taken from reference TRBV5-4 and TRBJ1-2, reads ETGVTQSPTHLIKTRGQQVTLRCSSQSGHNTVSWYQQALGQGPQFIFQYYREEENGRGNFPPRFSGLQFPNYSSELNVNALELDDSALYLCASSIDSYGYTFGSGTRLTVV.

The chain is built from TRBV5-1 and TRBJ2-5, with D perhaps matching TRBD2 (5 bases). V was shortened by 6 bases and J by 5 bases, with 17 bases between the two germline ends. The germline V gene has CDR1 SGHRS and CDR2 YFSETQ. The CDR3 runs 14 residues. This CDR3 reads CASKEGGGAETQYF. Written as DNA, the CDR3 is TGCGCCAGCAAAGAAGGAGGCGGTGCGGAGACCCAGTACTTC.